This T cell receptor beta chain emerged from a study of PD-1 blockade in classical Hodgkin lymphoma. The CDR3 has 14 amino acids. V lost 6 bases, J lost 1 base, and 9 bases lay in between. CDR1 is WNHNN, CDR2 SYGVQD, per germline (reference sequence). The study's findings and limits: Initiation of nivolumab under 1 year after ASCT led to exclusion of patients.

About this clone: Its antigen is not identified.

TCRdb keeps only in-frame clones here, not all; method: immunoSEQ multiplex PCR. The sample consists of 15,000 to 20,000 clones, about four fifths of them appearing once. Time point indicated: cycle 4 day 1 (C4D1), after less than seven weeks of nivolumab. Exposure to brentuximab vedotin varied, and each patient had relapsed following autologous stem cell transplantation. The chain joins TRBV10-1 to TRBJ2-2; a possible D gene is TRBD2 (7 bases). The receptor comes from a human donor with classical Hodgkin lymphoma. The sample in question was peripheral blood mononuclear cells (PBMCs), obtained before the fourth cycle of nivolumab. The CDR3 nucleotides are TGCGCCAGCAGCGGGGGGCTGAACACCGGGGAGCTGTTTTTT. Protein sequence: CASSGGLNTGELFF.